The following is a T cell receptor beta chain sequence with its context. Its antigen is as yet unknown. Produced via immunoSEQ multiplex PCR; TCRdb's table is partial and in-frame only. The sample contains around 220,000 clones, roughly 88% of which appear only once. The sample comes from a study of cytomegalovirus exposure and HLA in healthy donors. Findings and limits, study-wide: It was found in a later analysis that first-cohort TCR clusters tended to co-occur in the approximately 130 validation repertoires. The study listed some 160 cytomegalovirus-associated TCR beta chains. The classifier reportedly diagnosed cytomegalovirus status with high specificity and sensitivity. Researchers reported that a few CMV-associated chains were confirmed in vitro as CMV antigen-specific.

Germline trimming cut 8 bases from V and 1 base from J; bases unmatched to any gene: 7. This CDR3 has 14 amino acids. The germline V gene has CDR1 LNHNV and CDR2 YYDKDF (reference sequence). The sequencing input was PBMCs. V usage is TRBV15 and J usage is TRBJ1-1; 7 bases line up with TRBD1. The source is a woman aged 18-29 years in good health and CMV-seronegative. The DNA of the CDR3 is TGTGCCACCCGGTGGGGACAGAAGAACACTGAAGCTTTCTTT. Translation gives CATRWGQKNTEAFF.